This T cell receptor (beta chain) was captured by sequencing in a study of blood T cell repertoires in COVID-19. CDR3 size: 14 residues. The V gene lost 0 bases and the J gene lost 0 bases, with 6 bases spanning the gap. Germline CDR1 and CDR2: SGHRS and YFSETQ. Repertoires were generated with immunoSEQ multiplex PCR, while TCRdb's copy carries only in-frame clones and drops some. The sample consists of about 320,000 clones, over 90% of them appearing once. This chain uses TRBV5-1 with TRBJ1-1; no definite D call. Sequenced input: PBMCs or T cells enriched from blood (not recorded which). This TCR was sampled from a woman between 25 and 40 years old who had been exposed to COVID-19. The CDR3 bases are TGCGCCAGCAGCTTGGTAGCAGTGAACACTGAAGCTTTCTTT. This codes for CASSLVAVNTEAFF.